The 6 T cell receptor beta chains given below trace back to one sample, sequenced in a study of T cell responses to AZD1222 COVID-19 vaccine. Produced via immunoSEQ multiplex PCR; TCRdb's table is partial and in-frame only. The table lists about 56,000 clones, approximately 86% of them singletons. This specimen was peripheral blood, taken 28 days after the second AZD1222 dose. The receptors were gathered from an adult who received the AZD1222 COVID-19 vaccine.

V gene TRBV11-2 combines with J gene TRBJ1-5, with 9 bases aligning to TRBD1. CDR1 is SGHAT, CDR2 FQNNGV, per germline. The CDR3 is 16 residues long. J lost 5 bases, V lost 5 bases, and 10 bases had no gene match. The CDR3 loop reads CASSPGTGTGDQPQHF. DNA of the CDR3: TGTGCCAGCAGCCCCGGGACAGGGACGGGAGATCAGCCCCAGCATTTT.

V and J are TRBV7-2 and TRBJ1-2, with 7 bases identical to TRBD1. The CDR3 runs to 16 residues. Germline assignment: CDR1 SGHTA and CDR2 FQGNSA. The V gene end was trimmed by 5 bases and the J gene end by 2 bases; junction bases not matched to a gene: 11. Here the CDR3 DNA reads TGTGCCAGCAGCCCCGCAGGGGGGCGGTGGAACTATGGCTACACCTTC. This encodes CASSPAGGRWNYGYTF.

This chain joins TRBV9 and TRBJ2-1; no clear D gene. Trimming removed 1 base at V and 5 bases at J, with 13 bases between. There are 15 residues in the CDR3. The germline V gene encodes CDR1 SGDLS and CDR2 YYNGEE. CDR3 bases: TGTGCCAGCAGCGTATCGGCAGAAATAGACAATGAGCAGTTCTTC. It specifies CASSVSAEIDNEQFF.

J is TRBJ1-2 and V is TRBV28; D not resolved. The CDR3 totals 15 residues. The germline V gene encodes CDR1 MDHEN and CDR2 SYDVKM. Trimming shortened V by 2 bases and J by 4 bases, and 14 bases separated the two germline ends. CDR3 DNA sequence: TGTGCCAGCAGTTTAGGCCTGGAAAGGCCCTATGGCTACACCTTC. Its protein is CASSLGLERPYGYTF.

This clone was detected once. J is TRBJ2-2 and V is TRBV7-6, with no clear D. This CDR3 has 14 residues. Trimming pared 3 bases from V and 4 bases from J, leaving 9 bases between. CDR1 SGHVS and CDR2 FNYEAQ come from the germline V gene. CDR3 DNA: TGTGCCAGCAGCTTGGGCCGCCTCACCGGGGAGCTGTTTTTT. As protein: CASSLGRLTGELFF.

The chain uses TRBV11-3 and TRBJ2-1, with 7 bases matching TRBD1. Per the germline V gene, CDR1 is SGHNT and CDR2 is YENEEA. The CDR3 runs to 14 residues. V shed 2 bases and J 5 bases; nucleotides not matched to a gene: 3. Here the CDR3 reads CASSLRGQNNEQFF. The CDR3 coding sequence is TGTGCCAGCAGCTTAAGGGGACAGAACAATGAGCAGTTCTTC.